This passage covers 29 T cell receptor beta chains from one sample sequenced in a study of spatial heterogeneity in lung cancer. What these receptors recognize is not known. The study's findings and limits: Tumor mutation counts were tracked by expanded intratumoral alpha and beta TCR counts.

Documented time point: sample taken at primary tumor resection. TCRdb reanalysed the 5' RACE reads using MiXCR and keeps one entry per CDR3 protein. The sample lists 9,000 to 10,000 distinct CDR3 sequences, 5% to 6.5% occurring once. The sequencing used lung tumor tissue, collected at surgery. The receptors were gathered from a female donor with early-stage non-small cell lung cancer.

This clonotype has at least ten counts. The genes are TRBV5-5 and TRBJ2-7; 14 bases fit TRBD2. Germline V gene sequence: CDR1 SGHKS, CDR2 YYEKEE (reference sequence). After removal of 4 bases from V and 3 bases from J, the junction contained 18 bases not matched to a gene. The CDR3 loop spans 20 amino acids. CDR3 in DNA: TGTGCCAGCAGCCGGATTGTGATGGGTAGGGGACTAGCGGGAGTCTACGAGCAGTACTTC. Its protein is CASSRIVMGRGLAGVYEQYF. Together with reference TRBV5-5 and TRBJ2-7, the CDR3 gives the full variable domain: DAGVTQSPTHLIKTRGQQVTLRCSPISGHKSVSWYQQVLGQGPQFIFQYYEKEERGRGNFPDRFSARQFPNYSSELNVNALLLGDSALYLCASSRIVMGRGLAGVYEQYFGPGTRLTVT.

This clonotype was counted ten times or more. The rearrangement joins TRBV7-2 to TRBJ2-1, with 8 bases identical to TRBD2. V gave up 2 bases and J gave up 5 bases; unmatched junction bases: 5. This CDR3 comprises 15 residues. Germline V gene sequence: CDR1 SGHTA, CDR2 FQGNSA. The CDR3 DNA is TGTGCCAGCAGCTTAACCCAACTAGCGGACAATGAGCAGTTCTTC. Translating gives CASSLTQLADNEQFF. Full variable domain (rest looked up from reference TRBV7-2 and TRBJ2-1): GAGVSQSPSNKVTEKGKDVELRCDPISGHTALYWYRQSLGQGLEFLIYFQGNSAPDKSGLPSDRFSAERTGGSVSTLTIQRTQQEDSAVYLCASSLTQLADNEQFFGPGTRLTVL.

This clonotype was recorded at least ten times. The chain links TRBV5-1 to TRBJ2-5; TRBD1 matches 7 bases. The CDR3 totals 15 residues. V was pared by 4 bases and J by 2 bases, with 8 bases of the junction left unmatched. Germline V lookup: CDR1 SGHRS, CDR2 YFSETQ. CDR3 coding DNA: TGCGCCAGCAGCCGGACCGGGACAGAACAAGAGACCCAGTACTTC. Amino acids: CASSRTGTEQETQYF.

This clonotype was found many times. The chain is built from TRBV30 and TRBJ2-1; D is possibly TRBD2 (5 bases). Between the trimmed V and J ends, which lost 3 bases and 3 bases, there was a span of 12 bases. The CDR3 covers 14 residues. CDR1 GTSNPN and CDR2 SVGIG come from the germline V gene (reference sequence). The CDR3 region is CAWSWTGVYNEQFF. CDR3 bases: TGTGCCTGGAGCTGGACCGGGGTCTACAATGAGCAGTTCTTC. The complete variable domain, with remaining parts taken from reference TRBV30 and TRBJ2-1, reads SQTIHQWPATLVQPVGSPLSLECTVEGTSNPNLYWYRQAAGRGLQLLFYSVGIGQISSEVPQNLSASRPQDRQFILSSKKLLLSDSGFYLCAWSWTGVYNEQFFGPGTRLTVL.

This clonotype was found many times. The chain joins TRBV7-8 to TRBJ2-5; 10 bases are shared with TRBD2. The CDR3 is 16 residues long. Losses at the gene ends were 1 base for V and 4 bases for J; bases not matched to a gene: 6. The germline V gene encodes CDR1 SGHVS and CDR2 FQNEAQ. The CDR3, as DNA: TGTGCCAGCAGCTTAGTGGTAGCGGGAGGCGGAGAGACCCAGTACTTC. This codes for CASSLVVAGGGETQYF.

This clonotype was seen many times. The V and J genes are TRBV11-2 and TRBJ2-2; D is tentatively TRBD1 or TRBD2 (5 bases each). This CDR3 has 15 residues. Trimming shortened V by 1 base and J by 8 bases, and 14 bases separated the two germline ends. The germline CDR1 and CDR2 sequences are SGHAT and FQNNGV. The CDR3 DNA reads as TGTGCCAGCAGCTTAGTTGGGACCTCGTCGGGGGAGCTGTTTTTT. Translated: CASSLVGTSSGELFF.

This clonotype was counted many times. In DNA, the CDR3 is TGTGCCAGCAGCGCCTTGGACAGGGCCCATGAGCAGTTCTTC. Protein: CASSALDRAHEQFF. This chain links TRBV11-2 with TRBJ2-1; 8 positions match TRBD1. Trimming took 5 bases from V and 8 from J; bases not matched to a gene: 8. The CDR3 has 14 residues. The germline V gene has CDR1 SGHAT and CDR2 FQNNGV. The full variable domain, rest sourced from reference TRBV11-2 and TRBJ2-1, is EAGVAQSPRYKIIEKRQSVAFWCNPISGHATLYWYQQILGQGPKLLIQFQNNGVVDDSQLPKDRFSAERLKGVDSTLKIQPAKLEDSAVYLCASSALDRAHEQFFGPGTRLTVL.

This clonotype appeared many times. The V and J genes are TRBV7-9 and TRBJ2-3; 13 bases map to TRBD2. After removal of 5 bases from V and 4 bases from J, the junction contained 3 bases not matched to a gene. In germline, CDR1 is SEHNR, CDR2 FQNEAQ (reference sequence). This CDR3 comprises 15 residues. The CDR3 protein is CASSGGLAGADTQYF. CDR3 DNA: TGTGCCAGCAGCGGCGGACTAGCGGGAGCAGATACGCAGTATTTT. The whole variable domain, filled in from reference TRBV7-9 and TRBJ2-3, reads DTGVSQNPRHKITKRGQNVTFRCDPISEHNRLYWYRQTLGQGPEFLTYFQNEAQLEKSRLLSDRFSAERPKGSFSTLEIQRTEQGDSAMYLCASSGGLAGADTQYFGPGTRLTVL.

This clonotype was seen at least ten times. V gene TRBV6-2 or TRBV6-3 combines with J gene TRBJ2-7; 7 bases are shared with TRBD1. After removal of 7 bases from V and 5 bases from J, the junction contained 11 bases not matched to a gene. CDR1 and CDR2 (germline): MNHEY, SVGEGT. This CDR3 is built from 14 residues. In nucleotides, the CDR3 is TGTGCCAGCATCTCAGGGGGAAGGTTTCACGAGCAGTACTTC. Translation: CASISGGRFHEQYF.

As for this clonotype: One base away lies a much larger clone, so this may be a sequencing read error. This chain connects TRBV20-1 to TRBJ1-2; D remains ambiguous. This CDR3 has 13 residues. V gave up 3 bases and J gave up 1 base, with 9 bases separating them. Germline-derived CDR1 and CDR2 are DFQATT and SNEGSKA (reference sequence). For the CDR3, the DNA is TGCAGTGCTAGGGAGTATTTTAACTATGGCTACACCTTC. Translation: CSAREYFNYGYTF.

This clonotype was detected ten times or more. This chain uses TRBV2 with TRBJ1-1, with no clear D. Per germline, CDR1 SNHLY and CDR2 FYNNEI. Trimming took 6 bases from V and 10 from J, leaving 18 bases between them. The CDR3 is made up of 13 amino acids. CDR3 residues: CASSLSPGGGAFF. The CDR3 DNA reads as TGTGCCAGCAGCCTTAGCCCGGGAGGTGGAGCTTTCTTT.

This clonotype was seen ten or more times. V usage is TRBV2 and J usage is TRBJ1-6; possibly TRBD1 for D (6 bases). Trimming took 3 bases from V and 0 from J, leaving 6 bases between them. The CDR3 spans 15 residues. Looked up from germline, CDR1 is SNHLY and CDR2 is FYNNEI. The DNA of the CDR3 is TGTGCCAGCAGTGAGGACAGCTCCTATAATTCACCCCTCCACTTT. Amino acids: CASSEDSSYNSPLHF.

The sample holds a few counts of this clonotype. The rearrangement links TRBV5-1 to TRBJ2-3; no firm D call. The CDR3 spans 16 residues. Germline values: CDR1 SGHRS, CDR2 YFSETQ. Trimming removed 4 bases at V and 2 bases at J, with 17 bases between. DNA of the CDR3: TGCGCCAGCAGCGGCCGGACGACTCAAGCCACAGATACGCAGTATTTT. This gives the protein CASSGRTTQATDTQYF.

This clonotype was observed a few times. CDR3 sequence reads: CASSYGRQTEQFF. DNA for the CDR3: TGTGCCAGCAGTTATGGGAGACAGACTGAGCAGTTCTTC. The chain has TRBV6-2 or TRBV6-3 and TRBJ2-1; the D call may be TRBD1 or TRBD2 (5 bases each). Trimming stripped 3 bases from V and 9 bases from J, with 12 bases between. CDR1 MNHEY and CDR2 SVGEGT come from the germline V gene. The CDR3 sequence is 13 residues long.

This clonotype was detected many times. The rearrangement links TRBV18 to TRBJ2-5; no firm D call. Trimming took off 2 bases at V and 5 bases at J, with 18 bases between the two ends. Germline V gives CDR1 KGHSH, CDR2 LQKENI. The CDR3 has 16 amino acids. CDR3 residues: CASSPVPRWLRETQYF. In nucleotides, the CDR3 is TGTGCCAGCTCACCAGTCCCCCGCTGGCTCAGGGAGACCCAGTACTTC.

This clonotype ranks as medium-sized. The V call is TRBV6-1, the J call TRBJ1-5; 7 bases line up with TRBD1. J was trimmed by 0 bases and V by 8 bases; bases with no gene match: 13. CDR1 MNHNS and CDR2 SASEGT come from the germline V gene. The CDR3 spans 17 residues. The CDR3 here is CASSPGQSEISNQPQHF. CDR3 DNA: TGTGCCAGCTCACCGGGACAGTCAGAGATTAGCAATCAGCCCCAGCATTTT.

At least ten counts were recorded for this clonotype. As DNA, the CDR3 is TGCAGTGCTTTCGGGGGGACTAGCAGGGCAGATACGCAGTATTTT. This gives the protein CSAFGGTSRADTQYF. The rearrangement links TRBV20-1 to TRBJ2-3; 9 nucleotides agree with TRBD2. After removal of 5 bases from V and 4 bases from J, the junction contained 10 bases not matched to a gene. Looked up from germline, CDR1 is DFQATT and CDR2 is SNEGSKA (reference sequence). The CDR3 runs 15 residues.

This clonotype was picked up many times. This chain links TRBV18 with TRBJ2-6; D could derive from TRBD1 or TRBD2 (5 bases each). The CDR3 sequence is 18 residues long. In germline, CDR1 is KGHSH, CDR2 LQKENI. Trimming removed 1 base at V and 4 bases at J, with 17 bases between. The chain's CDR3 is CASSPRGQARGGANVLTF. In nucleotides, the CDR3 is TGTGCCAGCTCACCACGGGGCCAGGCCCGGGGAGGGGCCAACGTCCTGACTTTC.

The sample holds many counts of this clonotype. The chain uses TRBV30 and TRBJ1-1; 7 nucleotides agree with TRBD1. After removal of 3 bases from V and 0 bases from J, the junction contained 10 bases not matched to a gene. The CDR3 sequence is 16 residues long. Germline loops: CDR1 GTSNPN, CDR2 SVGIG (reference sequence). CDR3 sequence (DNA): TGTGCCTGGAGCTCTGCCAGGGGGGGGATGAACACTGAAGCTTTCTTT. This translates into CAWSSARGGMNTEAFF. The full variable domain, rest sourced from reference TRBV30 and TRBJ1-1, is SQTIHQWPATLVQPVGSPLSLECTVEGTSNPNLYWYRQAAGRGLQLLFYSVGIGQISSEVPQNLSASRPQDRQFILSSKKLLLSDSGFYLCAWSSARGGMNTEAFFGQGTRLTVV.

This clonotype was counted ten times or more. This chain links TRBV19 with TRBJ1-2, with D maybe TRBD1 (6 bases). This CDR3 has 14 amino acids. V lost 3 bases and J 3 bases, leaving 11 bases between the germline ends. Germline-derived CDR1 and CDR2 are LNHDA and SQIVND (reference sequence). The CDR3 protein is CASSMEGQYYGYTF. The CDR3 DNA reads TGTGCCAGTAGTATGGAAGGACAGTACTATGGCTACACCTTC.

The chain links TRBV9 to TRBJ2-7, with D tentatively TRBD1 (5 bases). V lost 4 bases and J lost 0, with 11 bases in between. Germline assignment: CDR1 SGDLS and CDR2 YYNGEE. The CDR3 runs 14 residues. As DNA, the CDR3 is TGTGCCAGCAGCCCCAGGGAACTCTCCTACGAGCAGTACTTC. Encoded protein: CASSPRELSYEQYF.

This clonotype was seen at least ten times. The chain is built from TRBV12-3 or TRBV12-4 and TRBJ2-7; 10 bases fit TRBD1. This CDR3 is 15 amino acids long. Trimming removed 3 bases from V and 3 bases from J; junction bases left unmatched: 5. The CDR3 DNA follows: TGTGCCAGCAGTTTGGGGACAGGGGCCTACTACGAGCAGTACTTC. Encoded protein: CASSLGTGAYYEQYF.

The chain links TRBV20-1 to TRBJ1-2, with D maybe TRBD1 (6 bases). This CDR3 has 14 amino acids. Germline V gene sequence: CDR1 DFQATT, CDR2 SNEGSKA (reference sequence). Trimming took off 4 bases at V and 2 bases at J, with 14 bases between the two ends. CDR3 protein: CSAIPGGANYGYTF. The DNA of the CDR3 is TGCAGTGCTATTCCTGGGGGCGCCAACTATGGCTACACCTTC.

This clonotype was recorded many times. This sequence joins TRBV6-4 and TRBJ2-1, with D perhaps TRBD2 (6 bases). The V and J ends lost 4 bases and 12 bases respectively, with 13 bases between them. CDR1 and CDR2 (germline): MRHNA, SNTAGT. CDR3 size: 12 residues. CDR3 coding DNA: TGTGCCAGCAGTGGAACGGGACTCAGGCAGTTCTTC. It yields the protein CASSGTGLRQFF.

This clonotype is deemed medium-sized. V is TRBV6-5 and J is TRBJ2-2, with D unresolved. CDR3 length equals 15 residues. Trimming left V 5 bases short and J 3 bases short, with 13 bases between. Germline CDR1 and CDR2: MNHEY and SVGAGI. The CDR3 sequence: CASSLYSIYTGELFF. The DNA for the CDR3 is TGTGCCAGCAGTCTCTACTCCATCTACACCGGGGAGCTGTTTTTT.

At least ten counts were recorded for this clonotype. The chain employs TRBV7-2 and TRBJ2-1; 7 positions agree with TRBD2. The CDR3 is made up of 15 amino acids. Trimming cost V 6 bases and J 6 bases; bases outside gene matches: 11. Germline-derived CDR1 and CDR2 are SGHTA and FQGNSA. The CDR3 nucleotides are TGTGCCAGCAGGCTGGGAGCGGGGTCCGGCAATGAGCAGTTCTTC. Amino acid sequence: CASRLGAGSGNEQFF.

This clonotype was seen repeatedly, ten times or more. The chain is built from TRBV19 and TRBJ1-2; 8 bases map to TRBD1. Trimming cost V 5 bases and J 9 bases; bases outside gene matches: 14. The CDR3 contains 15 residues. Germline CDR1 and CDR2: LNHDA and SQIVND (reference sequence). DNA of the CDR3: TGTGCCAGTAGTCCAGGGTTCGCGGACAGGGCGAGCTACACCTTC. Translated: CASSPGFADRASYTF.

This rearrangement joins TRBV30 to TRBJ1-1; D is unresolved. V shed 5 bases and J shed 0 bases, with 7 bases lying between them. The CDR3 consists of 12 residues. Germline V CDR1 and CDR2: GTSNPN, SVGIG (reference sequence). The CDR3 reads CAWGGVNTEAFF. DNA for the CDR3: TGTGCCTGGGGCGGCGTGAACACTGAAGCTTTCTTT.

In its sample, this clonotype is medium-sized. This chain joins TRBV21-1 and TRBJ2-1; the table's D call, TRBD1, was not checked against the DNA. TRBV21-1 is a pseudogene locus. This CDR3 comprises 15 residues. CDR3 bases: TGTGCCAGCAGCAAACCCGGACAGAGCAACAATGAGCAGTTCTTC. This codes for CASSKPGQSNNEQFF.